This T cell receptor beta chain was profiled in a study of shared clonotypes between healthy human individuals. Only in-frame clones appear in the TCRdb table, and some are missing; sequencing was by immunoSEQ multiplex PCR. The table records some 2,000,000 clones, about 95% of them present only once. The naive CD8 fraction comprised CD45RO-negative cells positively selected for CCR7 and excluded terminally differentiated effector memory CD45RA+ cells. The CDR3 spans 14 residues. The ends were cut back, 1 base at V and 3 bases at J, with 10 bases in the middle. CDR1 and CDR2 from the germline V gene are MNHNS and SASEGT. In the case of this clone: Its antigen is not known.

Study-level points and caveats: Represented genetic and exposure-history diversity was restricted by having few donors. Several donors showed sharing of around 5% of naive CD4 clonotypes.

This sequence was found in a man aged 18 to 30 in good health. The specimen was naive CD8+ T cells sorted from blood. The chain couples TRBV6-1 to TRBJ2-7, with TRBD1 as a possible D gene (7 bases). The CDR3 protein is CASSEDQGGYEQYF. CDR3 nucleotides: TGTGCCAGCAGTGAAGACCAGGGGGGCTACGAGCAGTACTTC.